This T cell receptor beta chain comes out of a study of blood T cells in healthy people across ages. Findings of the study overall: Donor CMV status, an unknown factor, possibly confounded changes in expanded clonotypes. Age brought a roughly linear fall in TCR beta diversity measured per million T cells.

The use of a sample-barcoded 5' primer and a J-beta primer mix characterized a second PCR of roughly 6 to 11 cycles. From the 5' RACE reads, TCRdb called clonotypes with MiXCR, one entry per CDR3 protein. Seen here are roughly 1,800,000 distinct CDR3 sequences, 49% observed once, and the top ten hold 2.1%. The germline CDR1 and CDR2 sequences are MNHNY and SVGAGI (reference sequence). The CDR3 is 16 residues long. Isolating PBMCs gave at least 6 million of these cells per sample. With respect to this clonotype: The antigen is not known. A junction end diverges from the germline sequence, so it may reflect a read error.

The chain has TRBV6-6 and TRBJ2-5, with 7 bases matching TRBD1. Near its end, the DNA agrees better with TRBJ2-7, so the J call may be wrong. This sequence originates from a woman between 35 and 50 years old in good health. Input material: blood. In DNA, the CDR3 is TGTGCCGGCAGTTACTCGCCCCGGGACAGCCCTACCGAGCAGTACTTC. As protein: CAGSYSPRDSPTEQYF.